One sample yielded the 7 T cell receptor beta chains listed below, sequenced in a study of cytomegalovirus exposure and HLA in healthy donors. Both 60 Vbeta primers and 13 Jbeta primers went into the PCR. Measured with immunoSEQ multiplex PCR; TCRdb has only the in-frame clones, and not every one. The sample has roughly 130,000 clones, approximately 84% seen once. Sequenced sample: PBMCs. The receptors stem from a boy aged 2 to 10 in good health and CMV-seronegative.

The CDR3 DNA reads as TGCGCCAGCAGCCCCGGGGGACCCTACTACGAGCAGTACGTC. This codes for CASSPGGPYYEQYV. The V gene is TRBV5-1, the J gene TRBJ2-7; maybe TRBD2 (6 bases). V lost 4 bases and J 3 bases, leaving 14 bases between the germline ends. This CDR3 is 14 amino acids long. CDR1 is SGHRS, CDR2 YFSETQ, per germline.

The sample holds a few counts of this clone. The chain combines TRBV6-4 with TRBJ2-1, with TRBD2 as a possible D gene (5 bases). Deletions cut 0 bases from V and 2 bases from J, with 5 bases between. This CDR3 region has 14 residues. Germline-derived CDR1 and CDR2 are MRHNA and SNTAGT. CDR3 in amino acids: CASSDSSAYNEQFF. The CDR3 DNA is TGTGCCAGCAGTGACTCTAGCGCCTACAATGAGCAGTTCTTC.

This clone is a singleton in its sample. The V gene is TRBV6-4, the J gene TRBJ2-5, with a weak D call TRBD1 (6 bases). The V gene lost 4 bases and the J gene lost 0 bases, with 9 bases spanning the gap. Germline V lookup: CDR1 MRHNA, CDR2 SNTAGT. The CDR3 runs to 14 residues. CDR3 sequence (DNA): TGTGCCAGCAGTGCTGAGGGGGACCAAGAGACCCAGTACTTC. Protein product: CASSAEGDQETQYF.

V gene TRBV5-1 combines with J gene TRBJ2-2; D remains ambiguous. The CDR3 runs to 14 residues. The germline CDR1 and CDR2 sequences are SGHRS and YFSETQ. Trimming removed 2 bases from V and 0 bases from J, with 5 bases in between. The CDR3 region is CASSFLANTGELFF. The CDR3 region has the DNA TGCGCCAGCAGCTTCCTTGCGAACACCGGGGAGCTGTTTTTT.

V and J are TRBV7-8 and TRBJ2-1; 15 positions agree with TRBD2. After removal of 8 bases from V and 9 bases from J, the junction contained 17 bases not matched to a gene. The germline V gene has CDR1 SGHVS and CDR2 FQNEAQ. CDR3 length: 18 residues. The DNA of the CDR3 is TGTGCCAGCCGAGAGGGGACTAGCGGGAGGATGGTTTGGGCTGAGCAGTTCTTC. Its protein is CASREGTSGRMVWAEQFF.

V gene TRBV5-1 combines with J gene TRBJ2-1; 7 bases are a match to TRBD2. Trimming cost V 1 base and J 8 bases; bases outside gene matches: 9. The CDR3 runs 15 residues. The germline gives CDR1 SGHRS, CDR2 YFSETQ. This CDR3 is CASSLNQLANHEQFF. For the CDR3, the DNA is TGCGCCAGCAGCTTGAATCAACTAGCGAACCATGAGCAGTTCTTC.

The V and J genes are TRBV30 and TRBJ1-5; tentative D call: TRBD1 (5 bases). V lost 1 base and J 0 bases, leaving 13 bases between the germline ends. Germline V CDR1 and CDR2: GTSNPN, SVGIG (reference sequence). The CDR3 spans 16 residues. The DNA of the CDR3 is TGTGCCTGGAGTGAATATACAGGAGATAGCAATCAGCCCCAGCATTTT. Translating it yields CAWSEYTGDSNQPQHF.